The 25 T cell receptor beta chains listed next were all sequenced from one sample in a study of patients and donors after allogeneic stem cell transplantation. TCRdb ran MiXCR on the RT-PCR reads and lists one entry per CDR3 protein. Of roughly 940,000 distinct CDR3 sequences in the sample, about a sixth were seen once. The sequenced sample consisted of blood, either unsorted or a sorted T cell fraction (not recorded which). The receptors shown here come from a human donor who was either an allogeneic HSCT recipient or a stem cell or donor lymphocyte infusion donor (not recorded which). It is not recorded whose cells these are; they may come from a transplant donor.

This clonotype was seen a few times. This chain uses TRBV12-3 or TRBV12-4 with TRBJ2-3; D is unclear. The CDR3 length is 14 residues. V lost 3 bases and J lost 0, with 7 bases in between. The CDR3 reads CASSFDTSTDTQYF. CDR3 bases: TGTGCCAGCAGTTTTGACACTAGCACAGATACGCAGTATTTT.

Here the CDR3 reads CASSYPDRGHYGYTF. The CDR3 nucleotides are TGTGCCAGCAGTTACCCGGACAGGGGACACTATGGCTACACCTTC. The chain combines TRBV6-5 with TRBJ1-2; 9 bases are shared with TRBD1. Trimming took 2 bases from V and 3 from J; bases not matched to a gene: 4. CDR3 length: 15 residues. Per germline, CDR1 MNHEY and CDR2 SVGAGI.

The chain is built from TRBV20-1 and TRBJ2-5; no clear D gene. The ends were cut back, 6 bases at V and 1 base at J, with 15 bases in the middle. CDR3 length equals 14 residues. Per germline, CDR1 DFQATT and CDR2 SNEGSKA (reference sequence). The CDR3 loop reads CSACRAQSQETQYF. The CDR3 nucleotides are TGCAGTGCGTGCCGGGCCCAGTCCCAAGAGACCCAGTACTTC.

This clonotype was observed a few times. The rearrangement joins TRBV4-3 to TRBJ2-7; D might be TRBD1 (5 bases). Trimming stripped 4 bases from V and 1 base from J, with 11 bases between. This CDR3 has 14 amino acids. Germline V gene lookup returns CDR1 LGHNA and CDR2 YSLEER. CDR3 DNA: TGCGCCAGCAGCCGGATGCAGGGTTCCTACGAGCAGTACTTC. It translates to CASSRMQGSYEQYF.

The gene calls are TRBV7-2 and TRBJ1-1; 10 positions match TRBD1. CDR1 is SGHTA, CDR2 FQGNSA, per germline. J lost 3 bases, V lost 4 bases, and 5 bases had no gene match. The CDR3 has 15 amino acids. The chain's CDR3 is CASSSRQGAYTEAFF. The CDR3 DNA follows: TGTGCCAGCAGCTCAAGACAGGGGGCGTACACTGAAGCTTTCTTT.

This clonotype has a count of ten or more. J is TRBJ1-2 and V is TRBV20-1; 10 bases agree with TRBD1. The junction had 9 bases not matched to a gene; V was cut back by 2 bases and J by 3 bases. This CDR3 has 16 residues. CDR1 is DFQATT and CDR2 is SNEGSKA in the germline V gene (reference sequence). The DNA of the CDR3 is TGCAGTGCTAGACCACACCGGGACAGGGGTGACTATGGCTACACCTTC. It codes for CSARPHRDRGDYGYTF.

This chain connects TRBV24-1 to TRBJ1-5; 7 bases are shared with TRBD1. The V segment lost 4 bases and the J segment 3 bases; nucleotides outside the gene matches: 5. The CDR3 consists of 15 residues. Germline CDR1 and CDR2: KGHDR and SFDVKD. The CDR3 spells CATSEGGTDNQPQHF. Here the CDR3 DNA reads TGTGCCACCAGTGAGGGGGGGACAGACAATCAGCCCCAGCATTTT.

This rearrangement joins TRBV20-1 to TRBJ2-7; D gene ambiguous. This CDR3 region has 13 residues. Trimming stripped 1 base from V and 0 bases from J, with 7 bases between. Germline CDR1 and CDR2: DFQATT and SNEGSKA (reference sequence). Written as DNA, the CDR3 is TGCAGTGCTAGAGTGGAGAGCTCCTACGAGCAGTACTTC. Its protein is CSARVESSYEQYF.

CDR3 DNA sequence: TGTGCCACCAGCAGAGATCTGGCAGGACCAAGAAACACCATATATTTT. The encoded protein is CATSRDLAGPRNTIYF. This chain joins TRBV15 and TRBJ1-3; D is unresolved. V was cut by 0 bases and J by 5 bases, with 14 bases left in between. The CDR3 length is 16 residues. The germline CDR1 and CDR2 sequences are LNHNV and YYDKDF (reference sequence).

The chain has TRBV7-8 and TRBJ2-7; the D is unclear. CDR1 is SGHVS and CDR2 is FQNEAQ in the germline V gene. The CDR3 sequence is 16 residues long. Trimming stripped 4 bases from V and 2 bases from J, with 18 bases between. The CDR3 DNA is TGTGCCAGCAGCTCTCCCGCTAAGACGGGCACCTACGAGCAGTACTTC. Its translation: CASSSPAKTGTYEQYF. The full variable domain, its missing parts supplied by reference TRBV7-8 and TRBJ2-7, is GAGVSQSPRYKVAKRGQDVALRCDPISGHVSLFWYQQALGQGPEFLTYFQNEAQLDKSGLPSDRFFAERPEGSVSTLKIQRTQQEDSAVYLCASSSPAKTGTYEQYFGPGTRLTVT.

The V gene is TRBV13, the J gene TRBJ2-4; D possibly matches TRBD1 or TRBD2 (5 bases each). The CDR3 has 16 amino acids. V lost 1 base and J 3 bases, leaving 13 bases between the germline ends. The V gene's germline CDR1 is PRHDT and CDR2 FYEKMQ (reference sequence). CDR3 in DNA: TGTGCCAGCAGCTTAGCCCCGGGACCGCACAAAAACATTCAGTACTTC. As protein: CASSLAPGPHKNIQYF.

The chain links TRBV5-1 to TRBJ2-7; no firm D call. This CDR3 is built from 15 residues. The germline CDR1 and CDR2 sequences are SGHRS and YFSETQ. The germline V and J ends were trimmed by 0 bases and 0 bases, with 10 bases remaining between them. The DNA of the CDR3 is TGCGCCAGCAGCTTGGTCGGAGAAAGCTCCTACGAGCAGTACTTC. This sequence encodes CASSLVGESSYEQYF.

The chain recombines TRBV25-1 with TRBJ1-1; 7 positions match TRBD1. V lost 6 bases, J lost 0 bases, and 4 bases stayed unmatched. The CDR3 has 14 residues. Germline values: CDR1 MGHDK, CDR2 SYGVNS. CDR3 DNA: TGTGCCAGCAGCAGACAGGGTGTGAACACTGAAGCTTTCTTT. Translated: CASSRQGVNTEAFF.

V is TRBV24-1 and J is TRBJ2-7; D is uncertain. V lost 9 bases and J lost 3, with 2 bases in between. Germline-derived CDR1 and CDR2 are KGHDR and SFDVKD. The CDR3 contains 9 residues. CDR3 coding DNA: TGTGCCACCCACTACGAGCAGTACTTC. The encoded protein is CATHYEQYF.

This clonotype has only a few counts. The rearrangement links TRBV30 to TRBJ1-1; D is undetermined. Trimming took 1 base from V and 0 from J, leaving 9 bases between them. The CDR3 sequence is 14 residues long. CDR1 and CDR2 (germline): GTSNPN, SVGIG (reference sequence). The CDR3 protein is CAWSELNMNTEAFF. As DNA, the CDR3 is TGTGCCTGGAGTGAACTGAACATGAACACTGAAGCTTTCTTT.

The rearrangement links TRBV20-1 to TRBJ1-1, with D possibly TRBD1 on 6 matching bases. Germline CDR1 is DFQATT and CDR2 is SNEGSKA (reference sequence). The germline V and J ends were trimmed by 0 bases and 3 bases, with 20 bases remaining between them. There are 17 residues in the CDR3. The CDR3 DNA follows: TGCAGTGCTAGAGATCCAGTATCAACAGGGTGGGACACTGAAGCTTTCTTT. Translated: CSARDPVSTGWDTEAFF.

V and J are TRBV9 and TRBJ2-7; possibly TRBD1 or TRBD2 for D (5 bases each). There are 15 residues in the CDR3. V dropped 3 bases and J dropped 0 bases, with 13 bases sitting between them. Per the germline V gene, CDR1 is SGDLS and CDR2 is YYNGEE. The CDR3 DNA is TGTGCCAGCAGCGACCGGGACGGCGCCTCCTACGAGCAGTACTTC. As protein: CASSDRDGASYEQYF.

Notes on this clonotype: One end of the junction is discordant with germline, which a read error may explain. The chain recombines TRBV19 with TRBJ1-1; D remains ambiguous. The CDR3 loop spans 13 amino acids. Germline CDR1 is LNHDA and CDR2 is SQIVND (reference sequence). This CDR3 reads CAISEGMNTEAFF. CDR3 sequence (DNA): TGTGCCATTAGTGAGGGAATGAACACTGAAGCTTTCTTT.

This clonotype turned up a few times. The chain has TRBV29-1 and TRBJ1-4, with no clear D. CDR1 is SQVTM, CDR2 ANQGSEA, per germline. V shed 6 bases and J shed 0 bases, with 11 bases lying between them. This CDR3 region has 14 residues. In DNA form, the CDR3 reads TGCAGCGTGACTCCAGGACCAACTAATGAAAAACTGTTTTTT. Encoded protein: CSVTPGPTNEKLFF.

This clonotype was observed a few times. The V gene is TRBV7-9, the J gene TRBJ2-1, with D possibly being TRBD1 or TRBD2 (5 bases each). The CDR3 has 15 residues. Germline V gives CDR1 SEHNR, CDR2 FQNEAQ (reference sequence). V lost 2 bases, J lost 3 bases, and 11 bases lay in between. The CDR3 is CASSLSGRNYNEQFF. CDR3 sequence (DNA): TGTGCCAGCAGCTTATCGGGACGGAACTACAATGAGCAGTTCTTC.

The V and J genes are TRBV30 and TRBJ2-7, with TRBD1 matching 12 bases. CDR1 and CDR2 from the germline V gene are GTSNPN and SVGIG (reference sequence). The CDR3 contains 13 residues. J gave up 7 bases and V 3 bases, and 4 bases lay outside the gene matches. CDR3 coding DNA: TGTGCCTGGAGGGGACAGGGGGCGGGAGAGCAGTACTTC. It specifies CAWRGQGAGEQYF.

This chain joins TRBV6-1 and TRBJ2-7; TRBD1 matches 7 bases. Looked up from germline, CDR1 is MNHNS and CDR2 is SASEGT. With 8 bases clipped from V and 4 bases from J, the junction kept 11 bases outside the gene matches. CDR3 length: 14 amino acids. The CDR3 sequence: CASGKRDRGYEQYF. As DNA, the CDR3 is TGTGCCAGCGGAAAAAGGGACAGAGGATACGAGCAGTACTTC.

The chain combines TRBV12-3 or TRBV12-4 with TRBJ2-5; D is perhaps TRBD2 (5 bases). The CDR3 runs 15 residues. V shed 6 bases and J shed 4 bases, with 18 bases lying between them. The chain's CDR3 is CASSPGRRRAETQYF. The CDR3 DNA follows: TGTGCCAGCAGCCCGGGAAGGAGGCGGGCAGAGACCCAGTACTTC.

V is TRBV19 and J is TRBJ2-7; D gene ambiguous. The CDR3 contains 13 residues. Germline CDR1 and CDR2: LNHDA and SQIVND (reference sequence). V was clipped by 3 bases and J by 6 bases, with 12 bases between them. The DNA for the CDR3 is TGTGCCAGTAGTATTGATAAGAGCAGCGAGCAGTACTTC. This translates into CASSIDKSSEQYF.

This clonotype was seen a handful of times. The chain joins TRBV12-3 or TRBV12-4 to TRBJ1-2; 7 positions agree with TRBD1. J lost 7 bases, V lost 4 bases, and 6 bases had no gene match. This CDR3 is 13 amino acids long. Here the CDR3 reads CASSYGTVVGYTF. CDR3 nucleotides: TGTGCCAGCAGTTACGGGACAGTCGTTGGCTACACCTTC.